Following are 2 T cell receptor beta chains from one sample sequenced in a study of T cell responses to AZD1222 COVID-19 vaccine. Assay: immunoSEQ multiplex PCR; the TCRdb copy retains only in-frame clones and omits some. The table has 150,000 or so clones, about 88% seen once; the top ten hold roughly 4.7%. Sequencing was performed on peripheral blood, taken on day 0 of AZD1222 vaccination. These receptors all stem from an adult in good health.

The CDR3 protein is CASSIRGTGAYEQYF. For the CDR3, the DNA is TGTGCCAGTAGTATTAGGGGGACGGGGGCCTACGAGCAGTACTTC. The J gene is TRBJ2-7, the V gene TRBV19, with D perhaps given as TRBD1 or TRBD2 (6 bases each). This CDR3 is built from 15 residues. V dropped 3 bases and J dropped 2 bases, with 14 bases sitting between them. Per the germline V gene, CDR1 is LNHDA and CDR2 is SQIVND (reference sequence).

This clone showed up just once. This rearrangement joins TRBV28 to TRBJ2-3, with D tentatively TRBD1 or TRBD2 (5 bases each). Trimming removed 6 bases from V and 7 bases from J, with 11 bases in between. CDR3 length: 12 residues. The germline gives CDR1 MDHEN, CDR2 SYDVKM. This CDR3 reads CASRVGVNTQYF. The DNA for the CDR3 is TGTGCCAGCAGGGTGGGGGTAAATACGCAGTATTTT.